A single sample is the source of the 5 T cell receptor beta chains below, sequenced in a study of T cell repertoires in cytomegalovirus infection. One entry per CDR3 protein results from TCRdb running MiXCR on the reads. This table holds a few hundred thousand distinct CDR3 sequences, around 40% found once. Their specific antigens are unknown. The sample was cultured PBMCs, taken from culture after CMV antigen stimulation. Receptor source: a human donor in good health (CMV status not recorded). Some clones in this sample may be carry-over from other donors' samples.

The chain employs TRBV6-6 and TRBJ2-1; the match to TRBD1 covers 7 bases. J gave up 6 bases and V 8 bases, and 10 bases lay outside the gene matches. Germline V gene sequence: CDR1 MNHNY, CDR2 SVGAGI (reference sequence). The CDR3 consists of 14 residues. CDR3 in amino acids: CASGEGALGNEQFF. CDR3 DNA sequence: TGTGCCAGCGGCGAGGGGGCCTTAGGCAATGAGCAGTTCTTC.

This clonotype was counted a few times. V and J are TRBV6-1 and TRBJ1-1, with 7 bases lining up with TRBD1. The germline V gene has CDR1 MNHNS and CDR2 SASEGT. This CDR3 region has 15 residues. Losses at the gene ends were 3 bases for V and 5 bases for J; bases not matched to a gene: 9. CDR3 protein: CASSESTGISTEAFF. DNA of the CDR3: TGTGCCAGCAGTGAGTCGACAGGGATTAGTACTGAAGCTTTCTTT.

The CDR3 loop is CASSIGSRRDTEAFF. The CDR3 region has the DNA TGTGCCAGTAGTATTGGGAGTCGGAGGGACACTGAAGCTTTCTTT. The V call is TRBV19, the J call TRBJ1-1; the D is unclear. V was cut by 3 bases and J by 3 bases, with 14 bases left in between. CDR3 length: 15 amino acids. Germline CDR1 LNHDA, CDR2 SQIVND (reference sequence).

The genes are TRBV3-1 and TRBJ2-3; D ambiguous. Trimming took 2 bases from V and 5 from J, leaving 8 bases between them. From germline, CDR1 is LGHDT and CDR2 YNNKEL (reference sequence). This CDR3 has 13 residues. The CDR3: CASSQQSEDTQYF. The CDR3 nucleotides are TGTGCCAGCAGCCAACAATCGGAAGATACGCAGTATTTT.

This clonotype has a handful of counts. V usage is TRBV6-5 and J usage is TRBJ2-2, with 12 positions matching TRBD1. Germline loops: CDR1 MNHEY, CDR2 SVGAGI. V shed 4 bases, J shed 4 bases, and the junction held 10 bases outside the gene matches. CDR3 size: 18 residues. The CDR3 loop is CASSFLGQGAGGTGELFF. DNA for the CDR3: TGTGCCAGCAGTTTCCTGGGACAGGGGGCAGGTGGCACCGGGGAGCTGTTTTTT.